These T cell receptor beta chains were read from a single sample in a study of blood T cell repertoires in COVID-19. The assay was immunoSEQ multiplex PCR, and TCRdb's table has in-frame clones only and misses some. The data contain about 300,000 clones, roughly 85% of them seen just once; the ten biggest clones take up 13%. Material for sequencing was peripheral blood. All receptors come from a human donor in a cohort sampled during active COVID-19. Both conserved end residues are part of each CDR3. Fields, in order: clone size, J gene, D gene, V gene, CDR3 protein, CDR3 DNA. D genes are given only for firm matches. Expanded clones get a size class; other rows say once, few or many, or leave the size out.

NA	TRBJ1-2	NA	TRBV25-1	CASSESGRGYTF	TGTGCCAGCAGTGAATCTGGGAGAGGCTACACCTTC
NA	TRBJ1-2	NA	TRBV18	CASSPGGFYGYTF	TGTGCCAGCTCACCAGGAGGCTTCTATGGCTACACCTTC
NA	TRBJ2-5	NA	TRBV7-9	CASSPLVFRASRTGETQYF	TGTGCCAGCAGCCCACTAGTGTTCCGGGCCAGTCGAACGGGGGAGACCCAGTACTTC
NA	TRBJ2-5	TRBD2	TRBV6-5	CASTPMGGRQETQYF	TGTGCCAGCACCCCGATGGGCGGGAGGCAAGAGACCCAGTACTTC
NA	TRBJ2-1	TRBD2	TRBV5-1	CASSPLAGSSNEQFF	TGCGCCAGCAGCCCCCTAGCGGGATCTAGCAATGAGCAGTTCTTC
NA	TRBJ2-1	TRBD1	TRBV15	CATSREGTAYNEQFF	TGTGCCACCAGCAGAGAGGGGACAGCATACAATGAGCAGTTCTTC
NA	TRBJ1-2	TRBD1	TRBV10-3	CAISELQGANGYTF	TGTGCCATCAGTGAGTTGCAGGGGGCAAATGGCTACACCTTC
NA	TRBJ2-5	TRBD2	TRBV27	CASSRAGGSRETQYF	TGTGCCAGCAGTCGGGCGGGAGGGTCCAGGGAGACCCAGTACTTC
few	TRBJ2-1	NA	TRBV5-1	CASRSPSSYNEQFF	TGCGCCAGCAGATCCCCGAGCTCCTACAATGAGCAGTTCTTC
NA	TRBJ1-1	TRBD1	TRBV7-2	CASSLTGVGGKTEAFF	TGTGCCAGCAGCTTAACAGGGGTCGGCGGGAAGACTGAAGCTTTCTTT
NA	TRBJ2-5	NA	TRBV3-1/TRBV3-2	CASSQDRGAERRYQETQYF	TGTGCCAGCAGCCAAGATCGGGGGGCCGAACGAAGGTACCAAGAGACCCAGTACTTC
NA	TRBJ2-2	NA	TRBV29-1	CSAGRFPGELFF	TGCAGCGCGGGGAGGTTCCCCGGGGAGCTGTTTTTT
NA	TRBJ1-2	TRBD1	TRBV28	CASSPGQGARPLYGYTF	TGTGCCAGCAGTCCGGGACAGGGGGCGAGACCCTTATATGGCTACACCTTC
once	TRBJ1-1	NA	TRBV27	CASSTYPNTEAFF	TGTGCCAGCAGTACATACCCGAACACTGAAGCTTTCTTT
NA	TRBJ2-1	NA	TRBV5-1	CASSLEALSSYNEQFF	TGCGCCAGCAGCTTGGAAGCCCTAAGCTCCTACAATGAGCAGTTCTTC
NA	TRBJ2-1	TRBD2	TRBV7-9	CASSLAAGGPNEQFF	TGTGCCAGCAGCTTAGCCGCGGGAGGTCCCAATGAGCAGTTCTTC
NA	TRBJ2-7	TRBD1	TRBV7-2	CASSLGQQYEQYF	TGTGCCAGCAGCTTGGGACAGCAATACGAGCAGTACTTC
NA	TRBJ2-7	NA	TRBV5-1	CASSPRTGPSYEQYF	TGCGCCAGCAGCCCTAGGACTGGCCCTTCCTACGAGCAGTACTTC
NA	TRBJ1-4	NA	TRBV5-6	CASSTNRVGEKLFF	TGTGCCAGCAGCACCAACAGGGTTGGGGAAAAACTGTTTTTT
few	TRBJ1-2	NA	TRBV6-6	CASSPRGGRVYYGYTF	TGTGCCAGCAGTCCCCGGGGAGGGCGGGTCTACTATGGCTACACCTTC
NA	TRBJ2-5	NA	TRBV7-2	CASSLVSGGVQETQYF	TGTGCCAGCAGCTTAGTGAGTGGCGGGGTCCAAGAGACCCAGTACTTC
NA	TRBJ2-7	NA	TRBV12-3/TRBV12-4	CASSPMRYEQYF	TGTGCCAGCAGCCCGATGCGGTACGAGCAGTACTTC
NA	TRBJ1-1	TRBD1	TRBV24-1	CATSDPREQGAGTEAFF	TGTGCCACCAGTGACCCCCGGGAGCAGGGGGCAGGCACTGAAGCTTTCTTT
NA	TRBJ2-7	TRBD2	TRBV27	CASRDGGSGRGGSIYEQYF	TGTGCCAGCCGCGACGGGGGTAGCGGGAGAGGAGGGAGTATTTACGAGCAGTACTTC
once	TRBJ2-7	TRBD1	TRBV3-1/TRBV3-2	CASSQAPGTGFEQYF	TGTGCCAGCAGCCAAGCCCCCGGGACAGGGTTCGAGCAGTACTTC
NA	TRBJ1-2	TRBD1	TRBV3-1/TRBV3-2	CASSLGGARNGYTF	TGTGCCAGCAGCCTAGGGGGCGCCCGGAATGGCTACACCTTC
once	TRBJ2-1	TRBD2	TRBV18	CASSPQRLAENEQFF	TGTGCCAGCTCACCACAGAGACTAGCGGAGAATGAGCAGTTCTTC
once	TRBJ2-7	NA	TRBV5-6	CASSLGVQAHYEQYF	TGTGCCAGCAGCTTGGGGGTACAGGCCCACTACGAGCAGTACTTC
many	TRBJ2-5	NA	TRBV5-1	CASSTGGADRETQYF	TGCGCCAGCAGCACTGGGGGGGCCGACCGGGAGACCCAGTACTTC
NA	TRBJ2-7	TRBD2	TRBV7-9	CASSSGTSSLRAYEQYF	TGTGCCAGCAGCTCGGGGACTAGCAGTCTTCGAGCCTACGAGCAGTACTTC
NA	TRBJ2-1	NA	TRBV2	CASRPRTNRGRQKQFF	TGTGCCAGCAGACCTAGGACTAACCGTGGCCGTCAGAAGCAGTTCTTC
NA	TRBJ2-3	TRBD2	TRBV4-2	CASSQGSGGGTDTQYF	TGTGCCAGCAGCCAAGGGAGTGGGGGAGGGACAGATACGCAGTATTTT
once	TRBJ2-7	NA	TRBV4-1	CASSQEPAENSYEQYF	TGCGCCAGCAGCCAAGAGCCAGCGGAAAACTCCTACGAGCAGTACTTC
NA	TRBJ2-1	NA	TRBV4-3	CASSQEPAVMSTVTYEQFF	TGCGCCAGCAGCCAAGAACCGGCGGTAATGAGTACGGTTACGTATGAGCAGTTCTTC
once	TRBJ1-1	NA	TRBV27	CASSLSRGVAAFF	TGTGCCAGCAGTTTATCGCGGGGGGTTGCGGCTTTCTTT
NA	TRBJ1-5	NA	TRBV19	CASSVGTRSNQPQHF	TGTGCCAGTAGTGTCGGGACACGCTCCAATCAGCCCCAGCATTTT
NA	TRBJ2-7	NA	TRBV28	CASPPGDGTLDEQYF	TGTGCCAGCCCCCCTGGGGATGGGACATTAGACGAGCAGTACTTC
NA	TRBJ1-6	NA	TRBV9	CASSVGDLPPLHF	TGTGCCAGCAGCGTAGGCGATTTACCACCCCTCCACTTT
NA	TRBJ1-2	NA	TRBV29-1	CSVDLFDGRGGYTF	TGCAGCGTCGACCTCTTCGACGGGAGGGGTGGCTACACCTTC
NA	TRBJ1-2	TRBD1	TRBV11-2	CASRGTGRHGYTF	TGTGCCAGCCGAGGGACAGGGAGACATGGTTACACCTTC
NA	TRBJ1-6	NA	TRBV7-2	CASSPQVRGSPLHF	TGTGCCAGCAGCCCCCAGGTCCGGGGGTCACCCCTCCACTTT
NA	TRBJ1-6	NA	TRBV28	CASSSTRKVGPNSPLHF	TGTGCCAGCAGTTCGACAAGGAAAGTGGGGCCAAATTCACCCCTCCACTTT